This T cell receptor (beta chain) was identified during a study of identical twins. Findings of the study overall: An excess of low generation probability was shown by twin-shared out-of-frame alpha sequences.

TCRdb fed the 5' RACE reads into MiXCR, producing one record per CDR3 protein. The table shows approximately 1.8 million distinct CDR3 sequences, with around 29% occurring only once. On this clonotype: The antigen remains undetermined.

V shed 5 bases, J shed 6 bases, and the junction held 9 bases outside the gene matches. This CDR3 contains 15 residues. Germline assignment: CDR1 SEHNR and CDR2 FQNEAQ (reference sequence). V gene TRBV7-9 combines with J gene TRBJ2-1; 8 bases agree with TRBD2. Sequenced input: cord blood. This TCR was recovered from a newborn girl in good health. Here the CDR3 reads CASSPLRGGLNEQFF. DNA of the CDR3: TGTGCCAGCAGCCCCCTCCGGGGGGGACTCAATGAGCAGTTCTTC. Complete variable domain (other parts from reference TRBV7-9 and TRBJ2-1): DTGVSQNPRHKITKRGQNVTFRCDPISEHNRLYWYRQTLGQGPEFLTYFQNEAQLEKSRLLSDRFSAERPKGSFSTLEIQRTEQGDSAMYLCASSPLRGGLNEQFFGPGTRLTVL.